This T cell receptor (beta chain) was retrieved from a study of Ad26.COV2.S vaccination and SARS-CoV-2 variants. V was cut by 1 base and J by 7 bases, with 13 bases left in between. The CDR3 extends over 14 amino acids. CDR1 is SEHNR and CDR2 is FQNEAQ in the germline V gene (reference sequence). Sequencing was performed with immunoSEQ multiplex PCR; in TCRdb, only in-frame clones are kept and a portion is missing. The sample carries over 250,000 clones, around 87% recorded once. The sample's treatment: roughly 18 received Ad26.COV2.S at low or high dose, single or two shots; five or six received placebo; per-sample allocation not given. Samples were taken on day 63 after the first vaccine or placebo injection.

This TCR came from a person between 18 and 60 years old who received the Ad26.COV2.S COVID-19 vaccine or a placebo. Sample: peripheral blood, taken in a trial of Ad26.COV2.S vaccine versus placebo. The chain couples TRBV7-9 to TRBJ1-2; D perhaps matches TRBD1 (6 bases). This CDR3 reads CASSLEKGEGGYTF. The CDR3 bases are TGTGCCAGCAGCTTAGAGAAGGGGGAGGGTGGCTACACCTTC.